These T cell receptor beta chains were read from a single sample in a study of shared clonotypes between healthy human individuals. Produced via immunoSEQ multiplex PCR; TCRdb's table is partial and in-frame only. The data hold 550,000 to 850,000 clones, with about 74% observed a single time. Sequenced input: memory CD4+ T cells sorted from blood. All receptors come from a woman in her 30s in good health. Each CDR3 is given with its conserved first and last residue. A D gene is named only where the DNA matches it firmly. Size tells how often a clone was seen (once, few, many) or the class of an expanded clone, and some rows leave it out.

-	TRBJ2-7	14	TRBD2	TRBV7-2	CASSLGLAGVEQYF	TGTGCCAGCAGCCTCGGACTAGCGGGAGTCGAGCAGTACTTC
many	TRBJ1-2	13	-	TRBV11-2	CASSLGTNYGYTF	TGTGCCAGCAGCTTAGGGACAAACTATGGCTACACCTTC
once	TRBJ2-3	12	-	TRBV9	CASSRTSDTQYF	TGTGCCAGCAGTCGTACTAGCGATACGCAGTATTTT
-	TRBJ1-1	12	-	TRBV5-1	CASSLGSGKAFF	TGCGCCAGCAGCTTAGGGTCAGGGAAAGCTTTCTTT
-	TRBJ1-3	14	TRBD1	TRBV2	CASSGTGVGNTIYF	TGTGCCAGCAGTGGCACAGGGGTTGGAAACACCATATATTTT
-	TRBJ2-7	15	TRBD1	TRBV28	CASSRTGARAYEQYF	TGTGCCAGCAGTCGTACAGGGGCACGGGCCTACGAGCAGTACTTC
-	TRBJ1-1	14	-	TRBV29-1	CSVEAAYSNTEAFF	TGCAGCGTTGAGGCCGCATACTCGAACACTGAAGCTTTCTTT
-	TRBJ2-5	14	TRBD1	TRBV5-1	CASSLDRGQKTQYF	TGCGCCAGCAGCTTGGACAGGGGCCAAAAGACCCAGTACTTC
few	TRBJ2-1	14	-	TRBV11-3	CASSFRGGDNEQFF	TGTGCCAGCAGCTTCCGCGGTGGGGACAATGAGCAGTTCTTC
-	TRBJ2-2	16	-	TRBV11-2	CASSPRLVESTEELFF	TGTGCCAGCAGCCCGCGACTAGTCGAAAGTACCGAGGAGCTGTTTTTT
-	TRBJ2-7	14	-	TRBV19	CASSPPLAEYEQYF	TGTGCCAGTAGTCCTCCGCTAGCCGAATACGAGCAGTACTTC
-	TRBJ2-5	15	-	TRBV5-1	CASSWQVAREETQYF	TGCGCCAGCAGCTGGCAGGTAGCGAGAGAAGAGACCCAGTACTTC
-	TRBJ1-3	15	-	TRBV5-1	CASSLSAGSGNTIYF	TGCGCCAGCAGCTTGAGTGCGGGTTCTGGAAACACCATATATTTT
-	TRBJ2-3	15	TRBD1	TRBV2	CASSTSDRATDTQYF	TGTGCCAGCAGTACCTCGGACAGGGCAACAGATACGCAGTATTTT
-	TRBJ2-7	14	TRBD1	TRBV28	CASKAGTGFYEQYF	TGTGCCAGCAAAGCCGGGACAGGGTTCTACGAGCAGTACTTC
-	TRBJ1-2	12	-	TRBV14	CASSRQGNGYTF	TGTGCCAGCAGCCGTCAGGGGAATGGCTACACCTTC
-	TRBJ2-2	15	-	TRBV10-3	CAISTLQGQIGELFF	TGTGCCATCAGTACTCTCCAGGGGCAAATCGGGGAGCTGTTTTTT
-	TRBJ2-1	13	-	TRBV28	CASSLTGYNEQFF	TGTGCCAGCAGTCTTACAGGGTACAATGAGCAGTTCTTC
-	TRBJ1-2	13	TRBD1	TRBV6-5	CASSPTGAHGYTF	TGTGCCAGCAGCCCCACAGGGGCACATGGCTACACCTTC
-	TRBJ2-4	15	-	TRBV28	CASSLLVGAGNIQYF	TGTGCCAGCAGTTTATTAGTGGGAGCAGGGAACATTCAGTACTTC
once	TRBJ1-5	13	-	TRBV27	CASSATGHQPQHF	TGTGCCAGCAGTGCGACAGGCCATCAGCCCCAGCATTTT
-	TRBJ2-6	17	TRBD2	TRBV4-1	CASSQALGGTGANVLTF	TGCGCCAGCAGCCAAGCTCTCGGGGGGACTGGGGCCAACGTCCTGACTTTC
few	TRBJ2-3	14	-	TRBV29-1	CSVEDLGSTDTQYF	TGCAGCGTTGAAGATCTGGGTTCTACAGATACGCAGTATTTT
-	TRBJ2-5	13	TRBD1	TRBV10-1	CASSVNRGETQYF	TGCGCCAGCAGTGTTAACAGGGGAGAGACCCAGTACTTC
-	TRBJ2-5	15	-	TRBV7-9	CASSPNYRVTETQYF	TGTGCCAGCAGCCCCAACTATCGGGTGACGGAGACCCAGTACTTC
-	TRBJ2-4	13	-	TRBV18	CASSPGEADIQYF	TGTGCCAGCTCACCAGGGGAGGCGGACATTCAGTACTTC
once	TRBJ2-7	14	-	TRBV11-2	CASSFKGPVGEQYF	TGTGCCAGCAGCTTTAAAGGGCCCGTAGGGGAGCAGTACTTC
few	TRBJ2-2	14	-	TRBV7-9	CASKGLPLTGELFF	TGTGCCAGCAAAGGTCTACCCCTAACCGGGGAGCTGTTTTTT
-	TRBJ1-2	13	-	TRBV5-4	CASSLGLNDGYTF	TGTGCCAGCAGCTTAGGGCTGAATGATGGCTACACCTTC
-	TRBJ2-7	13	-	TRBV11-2	CASSSGTPYEQYF	TGTGCCAGCAGCTCCGGGACCCCCTACGAGCAGTACTTC
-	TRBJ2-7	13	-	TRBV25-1	CASSPPSVYEQYF	TGTGCCAGCAGCCCACCCTCCGTCTACGAGCAGTACTTC
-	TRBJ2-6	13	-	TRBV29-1	CSVVSSGANVLTF	TGCAGCGTTGTAAGCTCTGGGGCCAACGTCCTGACTTTC
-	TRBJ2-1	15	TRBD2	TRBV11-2	CASSFSGRSYNEQFF	TGTGCCAGCAGCTTTAGCGGGAGGTCCTACAATGAGCAGTTCTTC
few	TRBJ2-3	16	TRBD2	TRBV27	CASSPRSGSVTDTQYF	TGTGCCAGCAGTCCGCGTAGCGGGAGCGTCACAGATACGCAGTATTTT
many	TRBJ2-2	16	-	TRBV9	CASSVGSDHNTGELFF	TGTGCCAGCAGCGTAGGGAGCGACCACAACACCGGGGAGCTGTTTTTT
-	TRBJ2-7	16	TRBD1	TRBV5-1	CASSYMSGQGAYEQYF	TGCGCCAGCAGCTATATGTCGGGACAGGGGGCTTACGAGCAGTACTTC
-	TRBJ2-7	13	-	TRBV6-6	CAIRDARSYEQYF	TGTGCCATCCGGGACGCCCGATCCTACGAGCAGTACTTC
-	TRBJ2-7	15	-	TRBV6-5	CASSPEAGTYSEQYF	TGTGCCAGCAGTCCCGAGGCAGGGACTTATAGCGAGCAGTACTTC
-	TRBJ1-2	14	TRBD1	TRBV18	CASSAGTEPYGYTF	TGTGCCAGCTCAGCTGGGACAGAACCCTATGGCTACACCTTC
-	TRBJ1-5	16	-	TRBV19	CASKEIGIYSNQPQHF	TGTGCCAGTAAGGAGATTGGAATCTATAGCAATCAGCCCCAGCATTTT
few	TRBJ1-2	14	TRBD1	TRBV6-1	CASSALTGSYGYTF	TGTGCCAGCAGTGCTCTGACAGGGAGCTATGGCTACACCTTC
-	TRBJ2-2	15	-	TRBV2	CASNQFTAYTGELFF	TGTGCCAGCAATCAGTTTACGGCATACACCGGGGAGCTGTTTTTT
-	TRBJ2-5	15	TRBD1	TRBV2	CASTGQGEYQETQYF	TGTGCCAGCACCGGACAGGGGGAGTACCAAGAGACCCAGTACTTC
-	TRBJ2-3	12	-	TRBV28	CASSASTDTQYF	TGTGCCAGCAGTGCCTCCACAGATACGCAGTATTTT
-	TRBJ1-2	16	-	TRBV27	CASSLWGRGSNYGYTF	TGTGCCAGCAGCCTATGGGGGCGAGGGTCTAACTATGGCTACACCTTC
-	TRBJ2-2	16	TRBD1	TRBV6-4	CASSARGPGSTGELFF	TGTGCCAGCAGTGCCAGGGGGCCAGGGAGCACCGGGGAGCTGTTTTTT
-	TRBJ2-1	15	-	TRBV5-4	CASSPGTISYNEQFF	TGTGCCAGCAGCCCCGGGACCATCTCCTACAATGAGCAGTTCTTC
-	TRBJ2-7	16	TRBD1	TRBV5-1	CASSPGFTGGGYEQYF	TGCGCCAGCAGCCCTGGATTTACAGGGGGCGGCTACGAGCAGTACTTC
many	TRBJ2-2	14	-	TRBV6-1	CASSLQANTGELFF	TGTGCCAGCAGTCTCCAGGCGAACACCGGGGAGCTGTTTTTT
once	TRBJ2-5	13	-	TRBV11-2	CASSFSEQETQYF	TGTGCCAGCAGCTTTTCGGAACAAGAGACCCAGTACTTC
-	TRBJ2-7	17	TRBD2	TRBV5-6	CASSLVGLAGKAYEQYF	TGTGCCAGCAGCTTGGTGGGACTAGCGGGAAAGGCTTACGAGCAGTACTTC
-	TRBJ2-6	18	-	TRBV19	CASSMVSGGNSGANVLTF	TGTGCCAGTAGTATGGTTTCAGGGGGGAACTCTGGGGCCAACGTCCTGACTTTC
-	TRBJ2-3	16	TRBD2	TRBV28	CASSLWKTSGRDTQYF	TGTGCCAGCAGTTTATGGAAGACTAGCGGGAGAGATACGCAGTATTTT